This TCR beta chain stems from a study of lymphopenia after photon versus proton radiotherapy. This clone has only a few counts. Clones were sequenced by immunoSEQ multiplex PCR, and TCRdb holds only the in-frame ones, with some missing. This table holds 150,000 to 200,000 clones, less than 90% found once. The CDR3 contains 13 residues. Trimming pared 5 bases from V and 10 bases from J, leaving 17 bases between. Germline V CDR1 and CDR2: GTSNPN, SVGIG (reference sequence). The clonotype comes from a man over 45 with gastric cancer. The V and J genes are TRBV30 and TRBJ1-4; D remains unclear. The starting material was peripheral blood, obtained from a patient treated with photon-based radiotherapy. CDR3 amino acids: CAWGDFLTGKLFF. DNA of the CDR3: TGTGCCTGGGGCGACTTTTTAACGGGAAAACTGTTTTTT.